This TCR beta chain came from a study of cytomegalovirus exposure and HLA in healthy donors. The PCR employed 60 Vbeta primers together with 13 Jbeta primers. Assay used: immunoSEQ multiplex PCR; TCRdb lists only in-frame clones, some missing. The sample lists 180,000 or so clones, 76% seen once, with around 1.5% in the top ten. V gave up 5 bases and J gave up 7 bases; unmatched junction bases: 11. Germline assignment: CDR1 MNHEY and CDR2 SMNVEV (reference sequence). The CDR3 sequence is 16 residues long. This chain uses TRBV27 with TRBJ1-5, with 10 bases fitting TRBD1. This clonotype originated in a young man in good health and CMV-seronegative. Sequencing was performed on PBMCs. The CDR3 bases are TGTGCCAGCAGTCCCAACCGGGACAGGGGACGGCAGCCCCAGCATTTT. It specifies CASSPNRDRGRQPQHF.